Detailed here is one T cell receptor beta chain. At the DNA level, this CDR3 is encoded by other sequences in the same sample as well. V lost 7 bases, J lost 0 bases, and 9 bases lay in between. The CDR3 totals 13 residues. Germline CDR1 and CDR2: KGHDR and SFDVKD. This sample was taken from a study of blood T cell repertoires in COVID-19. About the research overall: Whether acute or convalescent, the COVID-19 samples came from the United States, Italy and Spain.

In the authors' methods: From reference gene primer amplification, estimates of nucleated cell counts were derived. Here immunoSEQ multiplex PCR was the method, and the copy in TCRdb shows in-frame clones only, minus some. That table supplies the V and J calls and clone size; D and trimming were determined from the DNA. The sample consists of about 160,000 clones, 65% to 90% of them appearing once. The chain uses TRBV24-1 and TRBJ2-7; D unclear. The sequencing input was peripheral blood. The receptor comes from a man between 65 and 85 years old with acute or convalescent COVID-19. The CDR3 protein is CATSPGSSYEQYF. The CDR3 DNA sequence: TGTGCCACCAGCCCGGGTAGCTCCTACGAGCAGTACTTC.